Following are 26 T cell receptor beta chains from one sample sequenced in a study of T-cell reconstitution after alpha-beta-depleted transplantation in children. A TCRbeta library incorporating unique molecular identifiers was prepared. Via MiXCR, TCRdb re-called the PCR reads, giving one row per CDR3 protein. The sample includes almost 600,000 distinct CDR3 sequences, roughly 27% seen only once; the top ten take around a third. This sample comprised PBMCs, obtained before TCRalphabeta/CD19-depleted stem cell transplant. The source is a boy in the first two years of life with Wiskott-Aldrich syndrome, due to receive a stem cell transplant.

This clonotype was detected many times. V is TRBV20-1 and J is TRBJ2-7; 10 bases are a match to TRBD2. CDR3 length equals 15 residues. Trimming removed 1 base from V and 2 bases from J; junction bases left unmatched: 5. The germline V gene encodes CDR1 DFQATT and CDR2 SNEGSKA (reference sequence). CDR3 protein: CSARGSSGSPYEQYF. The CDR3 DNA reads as TGCAGTGCTAGAGGGTCTAGCGGGAGCCCCTACGAGCAGTACTTC.

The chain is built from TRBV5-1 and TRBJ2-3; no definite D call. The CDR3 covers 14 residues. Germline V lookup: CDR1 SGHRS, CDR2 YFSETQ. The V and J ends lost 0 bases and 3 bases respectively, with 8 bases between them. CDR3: CASSLEIVTDTQYF. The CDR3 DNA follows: TGCGCCAGCAGCTTGGAGATAGTTACAGATACGCAGTATTTT.

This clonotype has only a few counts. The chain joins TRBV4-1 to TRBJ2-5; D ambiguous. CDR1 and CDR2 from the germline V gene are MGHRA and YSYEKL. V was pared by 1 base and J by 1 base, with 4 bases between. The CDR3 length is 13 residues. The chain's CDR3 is CASSQVSQETQYF. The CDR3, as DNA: TGCGCCAGCAGCCAAGTGAGCCAAGAGACCCAGTACTTC.

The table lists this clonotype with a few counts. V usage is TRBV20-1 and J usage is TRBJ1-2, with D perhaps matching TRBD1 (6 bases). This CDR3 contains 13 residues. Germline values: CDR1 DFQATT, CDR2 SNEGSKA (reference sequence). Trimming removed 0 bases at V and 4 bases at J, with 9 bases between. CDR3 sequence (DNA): TGCAGTGCTAGAGAGACAGGCCTCTATGGCTACACCTTC. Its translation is CSARETGLYGYTF.

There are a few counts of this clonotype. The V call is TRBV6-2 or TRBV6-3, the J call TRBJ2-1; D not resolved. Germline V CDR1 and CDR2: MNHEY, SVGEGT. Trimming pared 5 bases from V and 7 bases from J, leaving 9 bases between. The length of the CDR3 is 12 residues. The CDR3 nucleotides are TGTGCCAGCAGTCACAGCAGAAATGAGCAGTTCTTC. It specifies CASSHSRNEQFF.

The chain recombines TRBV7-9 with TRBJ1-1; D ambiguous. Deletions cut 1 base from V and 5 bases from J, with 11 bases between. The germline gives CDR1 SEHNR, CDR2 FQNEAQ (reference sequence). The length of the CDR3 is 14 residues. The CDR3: CASSLVLEETEAFF. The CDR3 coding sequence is TGTGCCAGCAGCTTAGTACTCGAGGAGACTGAAGCTTTCTTT.

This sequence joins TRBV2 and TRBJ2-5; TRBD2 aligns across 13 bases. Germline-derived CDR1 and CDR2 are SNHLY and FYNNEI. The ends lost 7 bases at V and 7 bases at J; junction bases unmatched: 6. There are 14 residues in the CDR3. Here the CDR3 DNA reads TGTGCCAGCATGGGACTAGCGGGACCGGGGACCCAGTACTTC. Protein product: CASMGLAGPGTQYF.

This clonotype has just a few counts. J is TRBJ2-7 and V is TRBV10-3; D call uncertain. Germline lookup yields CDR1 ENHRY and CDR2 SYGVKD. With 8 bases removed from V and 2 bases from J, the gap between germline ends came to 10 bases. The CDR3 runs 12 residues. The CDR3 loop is CAIGDGPYEQYF. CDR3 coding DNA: TGTGCCATCGGAGACGGACCCTACGAGCAGTACTTC.

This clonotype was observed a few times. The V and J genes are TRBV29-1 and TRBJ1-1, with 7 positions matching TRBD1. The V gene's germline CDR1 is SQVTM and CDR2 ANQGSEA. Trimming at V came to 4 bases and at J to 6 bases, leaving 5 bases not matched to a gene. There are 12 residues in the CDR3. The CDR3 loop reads CSVADREAEAFF. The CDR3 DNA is TGCAGCGTTGCCGACAGGGAGGCTGAAGCTTTCTTT.

CDR3 DNA sequence: TGTGCCAGCAGTTTTTTACGGGTTGGCGAGCAGTACTTC. It is translated as CASSFLRVGEQYF. The chain joins TRBV28 to TRBJ2-7; D is unresolved. Germline CDR1 is MDHEN and CDR2 is SYDVKM. There are 13 residues in the CDR3. V gave up 3 bases and J gave up 6 bases, with 12 bases separating them.

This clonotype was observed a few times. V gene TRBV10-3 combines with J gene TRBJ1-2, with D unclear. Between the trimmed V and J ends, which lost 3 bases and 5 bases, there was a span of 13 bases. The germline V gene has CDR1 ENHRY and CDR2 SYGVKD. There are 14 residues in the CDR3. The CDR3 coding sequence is TGTGCCATCAGTGATCCTTGGCGGACGTATGGCTACACCTTC. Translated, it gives CAISDPWRTYGYTF.

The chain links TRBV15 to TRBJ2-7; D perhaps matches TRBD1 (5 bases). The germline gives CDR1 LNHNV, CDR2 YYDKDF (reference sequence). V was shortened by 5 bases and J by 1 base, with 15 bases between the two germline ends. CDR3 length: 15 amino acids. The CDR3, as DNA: TGTGCCACCAGCCCCCGGACAATTATTTCCTACGAGCAGTACTTC. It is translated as CATSPRTIISYEQYF.

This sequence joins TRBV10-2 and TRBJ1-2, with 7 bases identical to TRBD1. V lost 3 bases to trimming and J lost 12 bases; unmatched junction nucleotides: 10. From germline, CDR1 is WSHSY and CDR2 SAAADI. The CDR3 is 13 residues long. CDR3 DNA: TGCGCCAGCAGTGACCCGGGACAGACGTTTCACACCTTC. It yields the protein CASSDPGQTFHTF.

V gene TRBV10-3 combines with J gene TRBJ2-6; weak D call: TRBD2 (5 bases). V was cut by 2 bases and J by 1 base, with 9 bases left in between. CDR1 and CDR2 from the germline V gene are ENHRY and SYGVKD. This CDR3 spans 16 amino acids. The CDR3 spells CAISEVWRSGANVLTF. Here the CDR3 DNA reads TGTGCCATCAGTGAGGTCTGGAGGTCTGGGGCCAACGTCCTGACTTTC.

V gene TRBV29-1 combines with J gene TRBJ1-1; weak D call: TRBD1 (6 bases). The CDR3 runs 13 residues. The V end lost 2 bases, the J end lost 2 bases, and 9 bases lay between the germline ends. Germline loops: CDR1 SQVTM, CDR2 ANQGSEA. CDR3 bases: TGCAGCGTTGAACGACAGGCAAACACTGAAGCTTTCTTT. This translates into CSVERQANTEAFF. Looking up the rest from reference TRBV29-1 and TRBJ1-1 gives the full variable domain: SAVISQKPSRDICQRGTSLTIQCQVDSQVTMMFWYRQQPGQSLTLIATANQGSEATYESGFVIDKFPISRPNLTFSTLTVSNMSPEDSSIYLCSVERQANTEAFFGQGTRLTVV.

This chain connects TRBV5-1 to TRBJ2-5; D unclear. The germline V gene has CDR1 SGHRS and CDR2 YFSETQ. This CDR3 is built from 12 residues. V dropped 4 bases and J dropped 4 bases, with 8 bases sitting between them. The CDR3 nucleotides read TGCGCCAGCAGCCAAAAGAGAGAGACCCAGTACTTC. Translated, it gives CASSQKRETQYF.

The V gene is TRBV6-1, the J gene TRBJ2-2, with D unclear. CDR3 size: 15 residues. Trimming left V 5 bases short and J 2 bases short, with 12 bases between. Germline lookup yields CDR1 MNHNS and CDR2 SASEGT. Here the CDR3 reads CASSKRTVNTGELFF. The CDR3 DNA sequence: TGTGCCAGCAGTAAAAGGACGGTTAACACCGGGGAGCTGTTTTTT.

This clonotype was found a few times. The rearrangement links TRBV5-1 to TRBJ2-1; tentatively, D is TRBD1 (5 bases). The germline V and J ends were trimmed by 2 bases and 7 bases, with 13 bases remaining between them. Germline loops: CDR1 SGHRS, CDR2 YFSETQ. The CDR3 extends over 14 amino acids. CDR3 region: CASSFGQGRNEQFF. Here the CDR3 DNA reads TGCGCCAGCAGCTTTGGGCAGGGCAGAAATGAGCAGTTCTTC.

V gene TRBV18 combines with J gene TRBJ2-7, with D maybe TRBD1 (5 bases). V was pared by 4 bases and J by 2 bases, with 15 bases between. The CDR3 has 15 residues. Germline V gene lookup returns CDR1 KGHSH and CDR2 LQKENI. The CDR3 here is CASSRTTQGTYEQYF. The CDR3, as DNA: TGTGCCAGCTCACGTACCACGCAGGGAACCTACGAGCAGTACTTC.

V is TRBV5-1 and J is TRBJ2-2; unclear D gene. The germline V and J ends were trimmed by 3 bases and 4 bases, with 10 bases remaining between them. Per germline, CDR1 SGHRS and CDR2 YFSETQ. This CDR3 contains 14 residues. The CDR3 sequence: CASSWQSPTGELFF. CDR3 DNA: TGCGCCAGCAGCTGGCAGTCCCCCACCGGGGAGCTGTTTTTT.

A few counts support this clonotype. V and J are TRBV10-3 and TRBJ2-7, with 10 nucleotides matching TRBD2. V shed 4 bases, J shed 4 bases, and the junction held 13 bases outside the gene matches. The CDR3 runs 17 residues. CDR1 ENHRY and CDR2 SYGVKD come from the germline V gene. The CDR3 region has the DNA TGTGCCATCAGTGGAGGGCTAGCGGGAGCGATTTTGTACGAGCAGTACTTC. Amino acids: CAISGGLAGAILYEQYF.

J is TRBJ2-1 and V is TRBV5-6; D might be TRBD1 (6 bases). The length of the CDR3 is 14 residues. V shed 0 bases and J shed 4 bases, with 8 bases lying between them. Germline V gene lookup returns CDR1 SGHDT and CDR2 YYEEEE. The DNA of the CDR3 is TGTGCCAGCAGCTTGGCCGGACAGTACAATGAGCAGTTCTTC. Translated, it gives CASSLAGQYNEQFF.

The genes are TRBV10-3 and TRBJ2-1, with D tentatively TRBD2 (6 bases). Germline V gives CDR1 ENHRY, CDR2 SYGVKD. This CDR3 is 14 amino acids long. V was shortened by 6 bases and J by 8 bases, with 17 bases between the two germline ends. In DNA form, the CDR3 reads TGTGCCATCAGCGACAAGGGAGGAGACTATGAGCAGTTCTTC. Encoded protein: CAISDKGGDYEQFF.

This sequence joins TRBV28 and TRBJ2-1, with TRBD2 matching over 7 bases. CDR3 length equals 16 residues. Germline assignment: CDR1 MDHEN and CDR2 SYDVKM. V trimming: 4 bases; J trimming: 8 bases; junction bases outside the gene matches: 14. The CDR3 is CASSSGPRTSFHEQFF. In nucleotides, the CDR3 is TGTGCCAGCAGTTCCGGCCCCCGGACTAGTTTCCATGAGCAGTTCTTC. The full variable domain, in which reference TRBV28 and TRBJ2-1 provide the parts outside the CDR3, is DVKVTQSSRYLVKRTGEKVFLECVQDMDHENMFWYRQDPGLGLRLIYFSYDVKMKEKGDIPEGYSVSREKKERFSLILESASTNQTSMYLCASSSGPRTSFHEQFFGPGTRLTVL.

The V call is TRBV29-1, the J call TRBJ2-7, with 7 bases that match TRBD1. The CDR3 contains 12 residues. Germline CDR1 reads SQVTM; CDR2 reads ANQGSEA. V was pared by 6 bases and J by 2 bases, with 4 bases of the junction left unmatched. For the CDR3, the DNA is TGCAGCGTCCAGACAGGGCCCTACGAGCAGTACTTC. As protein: CSVQTGPYEQYF.

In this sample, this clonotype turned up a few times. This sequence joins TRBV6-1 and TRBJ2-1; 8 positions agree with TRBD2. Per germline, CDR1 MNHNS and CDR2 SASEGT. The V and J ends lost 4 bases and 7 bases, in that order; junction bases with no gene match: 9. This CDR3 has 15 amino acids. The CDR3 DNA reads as TGTGCCAGCAGTGGTCTGGCGGGAGGTAAAAATGAGCAGTTCTTC. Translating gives CASSGLAGGKNEQFF.